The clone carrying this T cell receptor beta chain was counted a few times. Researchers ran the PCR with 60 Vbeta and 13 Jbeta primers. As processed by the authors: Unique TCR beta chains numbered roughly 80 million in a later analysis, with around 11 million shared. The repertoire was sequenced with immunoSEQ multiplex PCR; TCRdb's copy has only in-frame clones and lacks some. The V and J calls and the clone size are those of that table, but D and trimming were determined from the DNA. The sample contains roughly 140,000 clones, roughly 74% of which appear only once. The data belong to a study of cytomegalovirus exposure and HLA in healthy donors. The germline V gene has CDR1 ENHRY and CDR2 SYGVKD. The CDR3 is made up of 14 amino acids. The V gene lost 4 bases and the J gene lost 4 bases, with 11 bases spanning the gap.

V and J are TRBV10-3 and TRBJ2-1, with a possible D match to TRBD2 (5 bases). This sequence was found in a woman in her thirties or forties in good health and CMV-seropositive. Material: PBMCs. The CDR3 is CAISAPPGYNEQFF. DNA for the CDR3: TGTGCCATCAGTGCCCCACCGGGATACAATGAGCAGTTCTTC.